Each of the 26 T cell receptor beta chains below was sequenced from the same sample in a study of cytomegalovirus exposure and HLA in healthy donors. PCR primers comprised 60 Vbeta and 13 Jbeta primers. The assay was immunoSEQ multiplex PCR, and TCRdb's table has in-frame clones only and misses some. The table lists about 280,000 clones, 85% to 90% of them singletons. The sequenced sample consisted of PBMCs. The receptors here all came from a woman under 30 in good health and CMV-seronegative.

V gene TRBV6-5 combines with J gene TRBJ1-1; no firm D call. The CDR3 totals 11 residues. Germline lookup yields CDR1 MNHEY and CDR2 SVGAGI. Trimming removed 2 bases at V and 7 bases at J, with 5 bases between. The CDR3 loop is CASSYRSEAFF. The CDR3 nucleotides read TGTGCCAGCAGTTACCGGAGTGAAGCTTTCTTT.

The chain combines TRBV19 with TRBJ2-7; D remains unclear. Between the trimmed V and J ends, which lost 9 bases and 0 bases, there was a span of 27 bases. Germline CDR1 reads LNHDA; CDR2 reads SQIVND (reference sequence). This CDR3 has 18 amino acids. CDR3 sequence: CASANSATRIGPSYEQYF. Written as DNA, the CDR3 is TGTGCCAGCGCTAACAGTGCGACCCGAATTGGCCCCTCCTACGAGCAGTACTTC.

This sequence joins TRBV13 and TRBJ1-1; D not certain. This CDR3 contains 12 residues. Germline V gene data show CDR1 as PRHDT and CDR2 as FYEKMQ (reference sequence). Trimming stripped 5 bases from V and 1 base from J, with 5 bases between. This CDR3 reads CASSQENTEAFF. CDR3 in DNA: TGTGCCAGCAGCCAGGAGAACACTGAAGCTTTCTTT.

The chain carries TRBV5-1 and TRBJ2-1; 7 positions agree with TRBD2. The V gene end was trimmed by 4 bases and the J gene end by 4 bases; junction bases not matched to a gene: 11. The germline V gene has CDR1 SGHRS and CDR2 YFSETQ. CDR3 length: 16 residues. The CDR3 loop reads CASSLGWPSGYNEQFF. CDR3 sequence (DNA): TGCGCCAGCAGCCTCGGGTGGCCTAGCGGTTACAATGAGCAGTTCTTC.

For this clone: The CDR3 end shows no conserved phenylalanine or tryptophan, and so a read error is likely. The rearrangement links TRBV5-1 to TRBJ2-7; 8 bases fit TRBD1. CDR3 size: 15 residues. Losses at the gene ends were 0 bases for V and 6 bases for J; bases not matched to a gene: 8. Germline CDR1 SGHRS, CDR2 YFSETQ. The CDR3 reads CASSLAGQEVSEQYL. The DNA of the CDR3 is TGCGCCAGCAGCTTGGCGGGACAGGAGGTTAGCGAGCAGTACCTC.

Turning to this clone: Sequence at one end of the junction differs from germline and may be a read error. The chain is built from TRBV7-9 and TRBJ1-3; D gene unclear. CDR1 SEHNR and CDR2 FQNEAQ come from the germline V gene (reference sequence). The CDR3 is made up of 11 amino acids. The CDR3 sequence: CSSSLTDTIYF. CDR3 DNA: TGTTCCAGCAGTTTAACGGACACCATATATTTT.

The chain has TRBV7-9 and TRBJ1-4; D gene uncertain. The CDR3 spans 16 residues. Trimming removed 5 bases at V and 8 bases at J, with 21 bases between. Looked up from germline, CDR1 is SEHNR and CDR2 is FQNEAQ (reference sequence). DNA for the CDR3: TGTGCCAGCAGCGGAGGGTCCGACGGAGGAATCGAAAAACTGTTTTTT. This encodes CASSGGSDGGIEKLFF. The whole variable domain, remainder taken from reference TRBV7-9 and TRBJ1-4, is DTGVSQNPRHKITKRGQNVTFRCDPISEHNRLYWYRQTLGQGPEFLTYFQNEAQLEKSRLLSDRFSAERPKGSFSTLEIQRTEQGDSAMYLCASSGGSDGGIEKLFFGSGTQLSVL.

The CDR3 region has the DNA TGCGCCAGCAGCGTCGGACTAGCGGGGAGGACAGATACGCAGTATTTT. Translation: CASSVGLAGRTDTQYF. The rearrangement uses TRBV5-1 and TRBJ2-3, with 12 nucleotides matching TRBD2. V gave up 4 bases and J gave up 3 bases; unmatched junction bases: 6. The CDR3 spans 16 residues. Germline V CDR1 and CDR2: SGHRS, YFSETQ.

This chain joins TRBV9 and TRBJ2-6, with D possibly matching TRBD1 (6 bases). From germline, CDR1 is SGDLS and CDR2 YYNGEE. The CDR3 is made up of 16 amino acids. V was cut by 3 bases and J by 2 bases, with 12 bases left in between. The CDR3 spells CASSGTNRAGANVLTF. The DNA of the CDR3 is TGTGCCAGCAGCGGAACCAACAGGGCTGGGGCCAACGTCCTGACTTTC. Using reference TRBV9 and TRBJ2-6 for the parts outside the CDR3, the full variable domain is DSGVTQTPKHLITATGQRVTLRCSPRSGDLSVYWYQQSLDQGLQFLIQYYNGEERAKGNILERFSAQQFPDLHSELNLSSLELGDSALYFCASSGTNRAGANVLTFGAGSRLTVL.

This clone appeared a single time. At one boundary the junction diverges from the germline segment, which might be a read error. This chain links TRBV7-9 with TRBJ2-5, with 11 bases fitting TRBD2. CDR3 length: 16 amino acids. The germline V gene encodes CDR1 SEHNR and CDR2 FQNEAQ (reference sequence). CDR3 in amino acids: CASSSPLAGGQQTQYF. The DNA for the CDR3 is TGTGCCAGCAGCTCCCCCCTAGCGGGGGGCCAACAGACCCAGTACTTC.

This clone was recorded only once. The rearrangement uses TRBV11-2 and TRBJ1-3; D is unclear. This CDR3 spans 14 amino acids. The ends were cut back, 4 bases at V and 2 bases at J, with 9 bases in the middle. Germline V gene lookup returns CDR1 SGHAT and CDR2 FQNNGV. The CDR3 protein is CASSSRRTGNTIYF. CDR3 sequence (DNA): TGTGCCAGCAGCTCTCGGCGGACTGGAAACACCATATATTTT.

As DNA, the CDR3 is TGTGCCAGCCGTACTGAACAGTTCACAGATACGCAGTATTTT. It encodes CASRTEQFTDTQYF. The chain combines TRBV7-9 with TRBJ2-3, with no clear D. V lost 8 bases, J lost 2 bases, and 14 bases lay in between. This CDR3 comprises 14 residues. The V gene's germline CDR1 is SEHNR and CDR2 FQNEAQ (reference sequence).

This clone has only a few counts. This specimen includes other DNA sequences encoding the same CDR3. The CDR3 sequence: CASSVAGENTEAFF. In nucleotides, the CDR3 is TGTGCCAGCAGCGTAGCAGGGGAGAACACTGAAGCTTTCTTT. V usage is TRBV9 and J usage is TRBJ1-1, with D perhaps TRBD1 (6 bases). Trimming took 0 bases from V and 1 from J, leaving 7 bases between them. Germline values: CDR1 SGDLS, CDR2 YYNGEE. The CDR3 contains 14 residues.

This clone was observed a handful of times. The V gene is TRBV5-4, the J gene TRBJ2-1, with TRBD1 matching 7 bases. The trim removed 5 bases at V and 0 bases at J, leaving 5 bases unmatched. The CDR3 runs 15 residues. Germline V gene data show CDR1 as SGHNT and CDR2 as YYREEE (reference sequence). The CDR3 DNA reads as TGTGCCAGCAGTCCACAGGGGATCTCCTACAATGAGCAGTTCTTC. Translation gives CASSPQGISYNEQFF.

This chain joins TRBV4-2 and TRBJ1-2; D perhaps matches TRBD1 (5 bases). Germline V gene sequence: CDR1 LGHNA, CDR2 YNFKEQ. The CDR3 totals 15 residues. The V end was cut by 0 bases, the J end by 8 bases, with 16 bases between. The CDR3 DNA follows: TGTGCCAGCAGCCAAGATCGGGGAGGCAGGGAAGGCTACACCTTC. Translation: CASSQDRGGREGYTF.

The rearrangement joins TRBV5-8 to TRBJ2-3; perhaps TRBD2 as D (5 bases). V dropped 7 bases and J dropped 2 bases, with 17 bases sitting between them. The CDR3 runs 15 residues. CDR1 and CDR2 from the germline V gene are SGHTS and YDEGEE. The CDR3 protein is CASLSRGRVTDTQYF. The CDR3 DNA sequence: TGTGCCAGCTTGTCCCGGGGAAGAGTCACAGATACGCAGTATTTT.

Regarding this clone: This sample also contains other DNA sequences that code for the same CDR3. V is TRBV9 and J is TRBJ1-2; possible D gene TRBD1, 6 bases. Germline CDR1 and CDR2: SGDLS and YYNGEE. The CDR3 spans 13 residues. V lost 3 bases, J lost 3 bases, and 9 bases lay in between. CDR3 residues: CASSGGGDYGYTF. The CDR3, as DNA: TGTGCCAGCAGCGGAGGGGGAGACTATGGCTACACCTTC.

The rearrangement links TRBV15 to TRBJ1-2; D gene ambiguous. The CDR3 has 14 amino acids. V was pared by 0 bases and J by 7 bases, with 12 bases between. From germline, CDR1 is LNHNV and CDR2 YYDKDF (reference sequence). CDR3 DNA sequence: TGTGCCACCAGCAGAGATCGGAGATGGAGTGGCTACACCTTC. Translation gives CATSRDRRWSGYTF.

This clone was observed a handful of times. This rearrangement joins TRBV11-2 to TRBJ1-1, with D perhaps matching TRBD1 (5 bases). Trimming stripped 5 bases from V and 1 base from J, with 11 bases between. The CDR3 sequence is 14 residues long. The germline gives CDR1 SGHAT, CDR2 FQNNGV. The CDR3 DNA is TGTGCCAGCAGCCCGGGACTCACGAACACTGAAGCTTTCTTT. It yields the protein CASSPGLTNTEAFF.

Comments on this clone: A read error may account for a junction end that differs from germline. The chain links TRBV13 to TRBJ2-7, with 9 positions matching TRBD1. The germline V gene encodes CDR1 PRHDT and CDR2 FYEKMQ (reference sequence). This CDR3 is built from 15 residues. The CDR3 DNA is TGTGCCAGCAGCGTTGGACAGGGGCCGAACTACGGGCAGTACTTC. Translated: CASSVGQGPNYGQYF.

The chain carries TRBV6-6 and TRBJ2-2, with D unresolved. V gave up 7 bases and J gave up 6 bases, with 21 bases separating them. This CDR3 has 16 residues. Germline loops: CDR1 MNHNY, CDR2 SVGAGI (reference sequence). The CDR3 region is CASNPLGYEGAGELFF. DNA for the CDR3: TGTGCCAGCAATCCACTCGGGTACGAAGGTGCCGGGGAGCTGTTTTTT.

This chain joins TRBV19 and TRBJ2-1; TRBD2 matches at 10 bases. CDR3 size: 17 residues. CDR1 is LNHDA, CDR2 SQIVND, per germline (reference sequence). V trimming: 2 bases; J trimming: 3 bases; junction bases outside the gene matches: 7. In DNA, the CDR3 is TGTGCCAGTAGTATACGAGCGGGGGGGATACTCTACAATGAGCAGTTCTTC. It yields the protein CASSIRAGGILYNEQFF.

V is TRBV5-4 and J is TRBJ2-5; D might be TRBD1 (6 bases). Deletions cut 4 bases from V and 1 base from J, with 11 bases between. CDR1 is SGHNT and CDR2 is YYREEE in the germline V gene (reference sequence). The CDR3 sequence is 14 residues long. The CDR3 DNA follows: TGTGCCAGCAGCCTTAGACAGGCCCAAGAGACCCAGTACTTC. Amino acid sequence: CASSLRQAQETQYF.

This rearrangement joins TRBV19 to TRBJ1-2; 9 bases are shared with TRBD1. Germline values: CDR1 LNHDA, CDR2 SQIVND (reference sequence). The junction had 10 bases not matched to a gene; V was cut back by 7 bases and J by 7 bases. The CDR3 is 14 amino acids. The CDR3 is CASTLSDRGFGYTF. The CDR3 DNA reads as TGTGCCAGTACCCTATCGGACAGGGGCTTTGGCTACACCTTC.

This clone occurred a few times. Here the CDR3 reads CASSLAVAGGAVQYF. Written as DNA, the CDR3 is TGTGCCAGCAGCTTGGCCGTTGCTGGGGGGGCGGTTCAGTACTTC. This chain links TRBV5-4 with TRBJ2-4; a possible D gene is TRBD2 (7 bases). Deletions cut 0 bases from V and 11 bases from J, with 18 bases between. The CDR3 contains 15 residues. CDR1 and CDR2 (germline): SGHNT, YYREEE (reference sequence).

V usage is TRBV25-1 and J usage is TRBJ2-7; D uncertain. The length of the CDR3 is 15 residues. From germline, CDR1 is MGHDK and CDR2 SYGVNS. Trimming removed 1 base at V and 2 bases at J, with 12 bases between. CDR3 sequence reads: CASSESRGYTYEQYF. CDR3 DNA sequence: TGTGCCAGCAGTGAATCTCGAGGTTATACCTACGAGCAGTACTTC.